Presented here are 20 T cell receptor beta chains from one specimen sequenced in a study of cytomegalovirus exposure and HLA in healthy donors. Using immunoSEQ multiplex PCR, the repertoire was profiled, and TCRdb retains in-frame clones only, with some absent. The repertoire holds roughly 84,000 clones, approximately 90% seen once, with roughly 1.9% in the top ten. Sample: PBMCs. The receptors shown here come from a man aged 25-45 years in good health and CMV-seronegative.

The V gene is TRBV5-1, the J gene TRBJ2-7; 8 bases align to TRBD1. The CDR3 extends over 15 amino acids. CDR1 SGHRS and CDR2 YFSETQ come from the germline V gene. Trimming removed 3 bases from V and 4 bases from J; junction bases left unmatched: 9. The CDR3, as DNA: TGCGCCAGCAGCTCTACGGACAGGGCGGCATACGAGCAGTACTTC. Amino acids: CASSSTDRAAYEQYF.

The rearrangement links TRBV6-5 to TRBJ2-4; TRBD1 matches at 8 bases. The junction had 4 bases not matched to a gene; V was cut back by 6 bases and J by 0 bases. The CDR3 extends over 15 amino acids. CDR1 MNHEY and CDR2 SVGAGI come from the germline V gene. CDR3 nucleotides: TGTGCCAGCAGCTCAGGGGGCGCAGCCAAAAACATTCAGTACTTC. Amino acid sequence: CASSSGGAAKNIQYF.

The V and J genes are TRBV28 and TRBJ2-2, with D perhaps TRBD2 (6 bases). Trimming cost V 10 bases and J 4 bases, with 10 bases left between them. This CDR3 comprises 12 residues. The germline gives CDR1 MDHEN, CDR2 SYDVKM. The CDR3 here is CATEGITGELFF. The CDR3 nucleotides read TGTGCCACGGAGGGGATCACCGGGGAGCTGTTTTTT.

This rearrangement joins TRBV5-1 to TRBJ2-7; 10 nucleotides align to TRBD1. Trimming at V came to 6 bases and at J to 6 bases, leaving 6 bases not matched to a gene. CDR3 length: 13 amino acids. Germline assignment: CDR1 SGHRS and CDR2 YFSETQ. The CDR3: CASTRTGGLEQYF. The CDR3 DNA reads TGCGCCAGCACAAGGACAGGGGGACTCGAGCAGTACTTC.

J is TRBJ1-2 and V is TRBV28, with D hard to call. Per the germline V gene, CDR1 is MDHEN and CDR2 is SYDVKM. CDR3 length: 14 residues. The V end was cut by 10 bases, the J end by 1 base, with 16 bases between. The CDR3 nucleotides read TGTGCCACCGCTCCTCAACCTAGTAACTATGGCTACACCTTC. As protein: CATAPQPSNYGYTF.

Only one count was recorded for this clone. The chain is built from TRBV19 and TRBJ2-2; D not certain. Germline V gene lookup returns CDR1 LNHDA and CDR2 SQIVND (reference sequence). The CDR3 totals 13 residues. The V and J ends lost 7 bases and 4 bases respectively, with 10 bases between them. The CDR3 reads CASKDLLTGELFF. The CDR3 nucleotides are TGTGCCAGTAAAGATCTACTCACCGGGGAGCTGTTTTTT.

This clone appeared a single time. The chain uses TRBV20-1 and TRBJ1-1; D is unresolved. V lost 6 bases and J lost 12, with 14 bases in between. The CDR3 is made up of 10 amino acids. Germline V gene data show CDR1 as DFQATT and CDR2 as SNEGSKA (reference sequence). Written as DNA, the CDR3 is TGCAGTGCGAGGGTCGGGGTCCCTTTCTTT. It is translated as CSARVGVPFF.

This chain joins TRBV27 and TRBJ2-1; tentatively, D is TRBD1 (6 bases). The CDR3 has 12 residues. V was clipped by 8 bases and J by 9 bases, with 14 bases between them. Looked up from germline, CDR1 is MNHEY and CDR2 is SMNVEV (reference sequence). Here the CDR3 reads CASSWTEGEQFF. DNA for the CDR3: TGTGCCAGCTCCTGGACAGAGGGTGAGCAGTTCTTC.

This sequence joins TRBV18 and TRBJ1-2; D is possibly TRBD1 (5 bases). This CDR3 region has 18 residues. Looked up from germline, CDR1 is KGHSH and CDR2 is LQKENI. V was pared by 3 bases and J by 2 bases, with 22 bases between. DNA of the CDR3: TGTGCCAGCTCACCCGAGATTCTTGGGGGGAATACCAACTATGGCTACACCTTC. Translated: CASSPEILGGNTNYGYTF.

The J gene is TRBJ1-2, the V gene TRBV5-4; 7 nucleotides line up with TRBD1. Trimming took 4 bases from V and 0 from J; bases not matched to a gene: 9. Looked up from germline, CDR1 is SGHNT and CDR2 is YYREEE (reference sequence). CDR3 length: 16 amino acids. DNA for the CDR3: TGTGCCAGCAGCCGATCACAGGGGAATACTAACTATGGCTACACCTTC. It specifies CASSRSQGNTNYGYTF.

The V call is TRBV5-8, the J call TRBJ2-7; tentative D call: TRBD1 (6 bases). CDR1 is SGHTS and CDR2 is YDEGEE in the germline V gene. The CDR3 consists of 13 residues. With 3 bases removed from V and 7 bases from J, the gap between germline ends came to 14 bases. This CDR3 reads CASSYDRRCEQYF. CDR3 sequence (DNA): TGTGCCAGCAGCTATGACAGGCGTTGTGAGCAGTACTTC. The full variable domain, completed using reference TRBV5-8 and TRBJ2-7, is EAGVTQSPTHLIKTRGQQATLRCSPISGHTSVYWYQQALGLGLQFLLWYDEGEERNRGNFPPRFSGRQFPNYSSELNVNALELEDSALYLCASSYDRRCEQYFGPGTRLTVT.

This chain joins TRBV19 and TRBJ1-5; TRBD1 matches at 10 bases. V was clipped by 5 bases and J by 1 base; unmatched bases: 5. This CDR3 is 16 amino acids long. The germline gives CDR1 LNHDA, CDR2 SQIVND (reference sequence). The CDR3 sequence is CASSPGQGMSNQPQHF. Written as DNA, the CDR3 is TGTGCCAGTAGTCCGGGACAGGGGATGAGCAATCAGCCCCAGCATTTT.

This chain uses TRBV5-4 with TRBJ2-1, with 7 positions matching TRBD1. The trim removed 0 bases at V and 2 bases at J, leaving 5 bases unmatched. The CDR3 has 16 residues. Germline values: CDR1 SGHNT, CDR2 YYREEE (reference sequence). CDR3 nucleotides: TGTGCCAGCAGCTTGGGAGACAGGGTCACCTACAATGAGCAGTTCTTC. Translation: CASSLGDRVTYNEQFF.

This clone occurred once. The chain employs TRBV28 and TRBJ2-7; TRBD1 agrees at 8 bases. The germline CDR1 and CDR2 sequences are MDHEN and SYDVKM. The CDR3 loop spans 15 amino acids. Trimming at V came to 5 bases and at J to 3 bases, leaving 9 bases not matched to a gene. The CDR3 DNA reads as TGTGCCAGCAGTATTATAGCGGACAGGGTCTACGAGCAGTACTTC. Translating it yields CASSIIADRVYEQYF.

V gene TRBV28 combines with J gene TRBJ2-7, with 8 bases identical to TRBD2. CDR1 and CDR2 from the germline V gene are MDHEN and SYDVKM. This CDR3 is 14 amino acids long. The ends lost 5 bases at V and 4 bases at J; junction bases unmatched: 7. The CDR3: CASSPGGLVYEQYF. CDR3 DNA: TGTGCCAGCAGTCCGGGGGGGTTAGTATACGAGCAGTACTTC.

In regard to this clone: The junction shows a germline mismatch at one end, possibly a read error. CDR3 loop: CASSIDLRVKLFF. The DNA for the CDR3 is TGTGCCAGCAGCATAGATTTAAGAGTAAAACTGTTTTTT. The chain combines TRBV11-2 with TRBJ1-4; D ambiguous. The CDR3 runs to 13 residues. Germline CDR1 is SGHAT and CDR2 is FQNNGV.

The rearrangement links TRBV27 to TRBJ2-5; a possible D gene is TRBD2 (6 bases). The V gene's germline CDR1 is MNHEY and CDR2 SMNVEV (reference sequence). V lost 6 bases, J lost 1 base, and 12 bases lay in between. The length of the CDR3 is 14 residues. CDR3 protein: CASSPRRGQETQYF. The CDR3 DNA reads TGTGCCAGCAGCCCCCGGCGGGGCCAAGAGACCCAGTACTTC.

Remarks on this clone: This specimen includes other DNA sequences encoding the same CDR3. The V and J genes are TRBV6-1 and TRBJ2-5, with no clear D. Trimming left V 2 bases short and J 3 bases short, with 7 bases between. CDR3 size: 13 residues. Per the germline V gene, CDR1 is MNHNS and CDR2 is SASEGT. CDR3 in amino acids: CASSEREEETQYF. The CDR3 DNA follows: TGTGCCAGCAGTGAAAGAGAGGAAGAGACCCAGTACTTC.

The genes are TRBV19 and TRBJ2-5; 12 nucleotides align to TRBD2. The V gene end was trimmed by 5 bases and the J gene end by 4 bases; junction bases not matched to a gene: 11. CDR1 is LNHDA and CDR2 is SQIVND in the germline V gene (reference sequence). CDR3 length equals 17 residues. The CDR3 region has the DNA TGTGCCAGTAGTTTAAGTTGGACTAGCGGGGACATAGAGACCCAGTACTTC. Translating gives CASSLSWTSGDIETQYF. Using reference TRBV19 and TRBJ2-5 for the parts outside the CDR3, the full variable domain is DGGITQSPKYLFRKEGQNVTLSCEQNLNHDAMYWYRQDPGQGLRLIYYSQIVNDFQKGDIAEGYSVSREKKESFPLTVTSAQKNPTAFYLCASSLSWTSGDIETQYFGPGTRLLVL.

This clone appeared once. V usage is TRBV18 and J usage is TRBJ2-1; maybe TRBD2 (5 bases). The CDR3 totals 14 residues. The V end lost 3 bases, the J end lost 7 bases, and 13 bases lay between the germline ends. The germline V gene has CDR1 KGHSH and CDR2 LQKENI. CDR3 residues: CASSPGPGKNEQFF. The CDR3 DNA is TGTGCCAGCTCACCTGGCCCGGGGAAAAATGAGCAGTTCTTC.